This TCR beta chain comes out of a study of technical replicates of blood from a few donors. This table comes from immunoSEQ multiplex PCR, and its TCRdb copy is limited to in-frame clones, with some not included. The data contain tens of thousands of clones, about 97% of them seen just once; the ten biggest clones take up 0.25% to 0.3%. The CDR3 runs 13 residues. Trimming removed 2 bases from V and 4 bases from J, with 6 bases in between. CDR1 SGHDT and CDR2 YYEEEE come from the germline V gene. This clonotype was obtained from a human donor in good health. The chain joins TRBV5-6 to TRBJ2-2, with D uncertain. The sequenced material came from T cells isolated from PBMCs. The CDR3 nucleotides are TGTGCCAGCAGCTTCTATGGCACCGGGGAGCTGTTTTTT. Translation: CASSFYGTGELFF. Using reference TRBV5-6 and TRBJ2-2 for the parts outside the CDR3, the full variable domain is DAGVTQSPTHLIKTRGQQVTLRCSPKSGHDTVSWYQQALGQGPQFIFQYYEEEERQRGNFPDRFSGHQFPNYSSELNVNALLLGDSALYLCASSFYGTGELFFGEGSRLTVL.